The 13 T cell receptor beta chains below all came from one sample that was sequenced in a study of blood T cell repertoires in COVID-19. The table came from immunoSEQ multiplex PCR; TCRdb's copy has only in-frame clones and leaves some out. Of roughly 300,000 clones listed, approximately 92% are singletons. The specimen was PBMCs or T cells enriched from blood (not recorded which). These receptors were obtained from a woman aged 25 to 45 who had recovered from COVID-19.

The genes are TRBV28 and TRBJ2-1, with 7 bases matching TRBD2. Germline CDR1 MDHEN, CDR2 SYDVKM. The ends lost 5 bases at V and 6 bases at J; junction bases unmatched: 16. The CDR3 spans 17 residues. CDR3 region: CASSLLSGTKPRNEQFF. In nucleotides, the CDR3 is TGTGCCAGCAGTCTTCTCTCCGGGACTAAGCCCCGCAATGAGCAGTTCTTC.

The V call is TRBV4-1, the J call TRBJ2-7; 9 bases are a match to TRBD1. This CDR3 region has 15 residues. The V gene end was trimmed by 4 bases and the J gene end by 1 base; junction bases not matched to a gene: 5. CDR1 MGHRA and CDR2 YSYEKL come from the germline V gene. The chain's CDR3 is CASSPGTGRSYEQYF. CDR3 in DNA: TGCGCCAGCAGCCCCGGGACAGGGCGATCCTACGAGCAGTACTTC.

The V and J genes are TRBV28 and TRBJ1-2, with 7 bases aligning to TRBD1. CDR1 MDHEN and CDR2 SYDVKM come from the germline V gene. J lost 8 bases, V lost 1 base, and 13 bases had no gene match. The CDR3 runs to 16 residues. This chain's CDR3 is CASSLYEAGGWQGYTF. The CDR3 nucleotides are TGTGCCAGCAGTTTATATGAAGCAGGGGGGTGGCAAGGCTACACCTTC.

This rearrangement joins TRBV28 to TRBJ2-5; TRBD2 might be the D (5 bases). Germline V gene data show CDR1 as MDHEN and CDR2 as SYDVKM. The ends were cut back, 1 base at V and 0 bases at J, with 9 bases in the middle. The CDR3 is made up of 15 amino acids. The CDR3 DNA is TGTGCCAGCAGTTTATTTTGGCGGGACCAAGAGACCCAGTACTTC. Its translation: CASSLFWRDQETQYF.

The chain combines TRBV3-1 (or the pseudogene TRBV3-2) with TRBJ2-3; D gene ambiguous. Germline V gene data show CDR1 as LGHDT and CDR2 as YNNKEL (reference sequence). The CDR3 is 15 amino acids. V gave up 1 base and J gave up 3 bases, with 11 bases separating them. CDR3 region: CASSQAGLVTDTQYF. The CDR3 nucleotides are TGTGCCAGCAGCCAAGCAGGTTTAGTGACAGATACGCAGTATTTT.

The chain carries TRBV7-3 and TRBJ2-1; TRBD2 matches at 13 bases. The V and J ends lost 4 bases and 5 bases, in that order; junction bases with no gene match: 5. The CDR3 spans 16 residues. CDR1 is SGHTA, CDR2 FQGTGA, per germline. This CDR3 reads CASSSRLAGGHNEQFF. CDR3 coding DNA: TGTGCCAGCAGCTCCCGACTAGCGGGAGGACACAATGAGCAGTTCTTC.

This chain's CDR3 is CASSDRVDEQYF. CDR3 nucleotide sequence: TGTGCCAGCAGCGACAGGGTTGACGAGCAGTACTTC. This chain connects TRBV6-2 or TRBV6-3 to TRBJ2-7; 7 nucleotides align to TRBD1. Germline V gives CDR1 MNHEY, CDR2 SVGEGT. V lost 6 bases and J lost 5; bases outside the gene matches: 4. The CDR3 is 12 residues long.

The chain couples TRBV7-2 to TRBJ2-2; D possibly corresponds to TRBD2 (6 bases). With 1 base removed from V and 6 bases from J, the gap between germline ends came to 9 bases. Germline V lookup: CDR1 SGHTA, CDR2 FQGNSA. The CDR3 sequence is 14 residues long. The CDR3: CASSLGLASGELFF. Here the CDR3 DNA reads TGTGCCAGCAGCTTAGGTCTAGCGTCCGGGGAGCTGTTTTTT.

CDR3 protein: CASRSLTEAFF. CDR3 DNA: TGTGCAAGTCGCTCCCTGACTGAAGCTTTCTTT. The chain has TRBV12-2 and TRBJ1-1. TRBV12-2 is noted as a pseudogene. The CDR3 is 11 residues long.

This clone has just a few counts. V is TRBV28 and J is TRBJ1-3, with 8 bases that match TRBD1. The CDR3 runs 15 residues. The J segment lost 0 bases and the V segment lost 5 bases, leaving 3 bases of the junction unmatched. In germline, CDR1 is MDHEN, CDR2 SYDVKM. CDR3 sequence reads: CASSDTGGSGNTIYF. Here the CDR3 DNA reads TGTGCCAGCAGTGACACAGGGGGCTCTGGAAACACCATATATTTT.

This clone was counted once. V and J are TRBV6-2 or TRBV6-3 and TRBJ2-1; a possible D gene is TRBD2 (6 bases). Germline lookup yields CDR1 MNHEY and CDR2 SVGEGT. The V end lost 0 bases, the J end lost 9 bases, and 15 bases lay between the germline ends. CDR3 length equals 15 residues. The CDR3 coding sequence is TGTGCCAGCAGTTACTCTGGGGGAGGCCAGGGTGAGCAGTTCTTC. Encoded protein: CASSYSGGGQGEQFF.

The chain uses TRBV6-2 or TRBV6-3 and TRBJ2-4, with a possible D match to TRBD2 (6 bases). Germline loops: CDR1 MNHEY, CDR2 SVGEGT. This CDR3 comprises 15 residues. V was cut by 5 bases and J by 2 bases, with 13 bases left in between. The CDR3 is CASSGGLGSKNIQYF. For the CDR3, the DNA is TGTGCCAGCAGTGGGGGACTCGGTTCCAAAAACATTCAGTACTTC.

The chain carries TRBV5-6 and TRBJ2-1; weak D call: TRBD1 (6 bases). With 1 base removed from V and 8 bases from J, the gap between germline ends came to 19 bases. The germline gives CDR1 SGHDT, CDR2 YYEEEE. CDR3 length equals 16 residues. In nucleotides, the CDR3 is TGTGCCAGCAGCTTGTGGATCCAGGGGCGAAGGGATGAGCAGTTCTTC. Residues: CASSLWIQGRRDEQFF.